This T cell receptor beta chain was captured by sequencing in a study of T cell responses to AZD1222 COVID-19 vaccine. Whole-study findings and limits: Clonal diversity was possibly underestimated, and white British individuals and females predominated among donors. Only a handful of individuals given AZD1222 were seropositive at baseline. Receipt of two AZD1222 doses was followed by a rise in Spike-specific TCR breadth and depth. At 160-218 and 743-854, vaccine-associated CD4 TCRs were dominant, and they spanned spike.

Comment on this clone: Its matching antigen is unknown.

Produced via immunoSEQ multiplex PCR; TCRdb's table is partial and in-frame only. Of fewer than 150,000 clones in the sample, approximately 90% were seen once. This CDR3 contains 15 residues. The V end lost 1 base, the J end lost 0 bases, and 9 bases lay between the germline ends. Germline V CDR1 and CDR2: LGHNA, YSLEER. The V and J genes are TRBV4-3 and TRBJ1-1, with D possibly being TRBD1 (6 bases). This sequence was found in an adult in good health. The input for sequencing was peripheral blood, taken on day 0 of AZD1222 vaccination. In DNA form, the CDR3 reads TGCGCCAGCAGCCAAGCCCAGGGGTTGAACACTGAAGCTTTCTTT. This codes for CASSQAQGLNTEAFF.